This TCR beta chain was recovered during a study of blood T cell repertoires in COVID-19. The J segment lost 4 bases and the V segment lost 4 bases, leaving 7 bases of the junction unmatched. This CDR3 region has 15 residues. CDR1 is LGHDT and CDR2 is YNNKEL in the germline V gene (reference sequence). The table came from immunoSEQ multiplex PCR; TCRdb's copy has only in-frame clones and leaves some out. The sample holds about 100,000 clones; roughly nine tenths are singletons and the top ten take approximately 2%. This chain links TRBV3-1 (or the pseudogene TRBV3-2) with TRBJ1-5, with 7 bases identical to TRBD1. Sequencing input: peripheral blood. This receptor was identified in a man aged 50 or older with active COVID-19. The CDR3 loop is CASSRGRGQNQPQHF. The CDR3 DNA reads as TGTGCCAGCAGCCGCGGGAGGGGGCAAAATCAGCCCCAGCATTTT.